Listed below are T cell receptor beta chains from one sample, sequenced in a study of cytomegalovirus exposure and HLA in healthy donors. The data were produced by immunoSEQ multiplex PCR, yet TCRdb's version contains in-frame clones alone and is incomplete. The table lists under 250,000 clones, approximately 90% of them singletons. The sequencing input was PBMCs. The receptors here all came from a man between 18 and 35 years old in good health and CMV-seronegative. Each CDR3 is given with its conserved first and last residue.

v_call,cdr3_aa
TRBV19,CASSRAGVPMNTEAFF
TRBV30,CAWSRLNTEAFF
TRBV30,CAWRHLTDTQYF
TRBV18,CASSPPMGGANNEQFF
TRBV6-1,CASSEQAGGPQHF
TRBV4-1,CASSQEPGTAYEQYF
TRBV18,CASSPPRASNYGYTF
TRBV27,CASSSGTTATGELFF
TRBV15,CATSRDGLEGLEQFF
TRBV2,CASSQHGGMYTQYF
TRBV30,CAWSSVSTDTQYF
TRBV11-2,CASSPYDQETQYF
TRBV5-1,CASSLDGMGGYYEQYF
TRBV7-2,CASSRSSGGNSYEQYF
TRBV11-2,CASGLTDIQYF
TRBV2,CASSERGKIYNEQFF
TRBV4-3,CASSQEFGAGAITGNIQYF
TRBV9,CASSLLAGNTDTQYF
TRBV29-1,CSVSGGRPSTDTQYF
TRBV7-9,CASSFLQLTEAFF
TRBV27,CASSPRPGGTQYF
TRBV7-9,CASSPRQVGNYGYTF
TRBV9,CASSVGGQEGDYYEQYF
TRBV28,CASSPQGESYNEQFF
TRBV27,CASTRGKYNEQFF
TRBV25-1,CASKGGGSYTF
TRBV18,CASSPAEDTEAFF
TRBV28,CASSFSGGQGAFF